This T cell receptor (beta chain) was identified during a study of CD8+ T cells in alopecia areata. Points from the study as a whole: Normal skin contains resident alphabeta T cells, and these are also sequenced in scalp samples.

Sequencing templates came from extracted RNA that was reverse transcribed into cDNA. Libraries were prepared by immunoSEQ multiplex PCR; TCRdb keeps only in-frame clonotypes and omits some of them. Among around 180,000 clones listed, roughly three fifths were seen once. Trimming stripped 3 bases from V and 3 bases from J, with 5 bases between. This CDR3 comprises 12 residues. Germline V lookup: CDR1 WNHNN, CDR2 SYGVQD (reference sequence). Indicated treatment: oral pan-JAK inhibitor, 5-10 mg twice daily. Both CD4+ and CD8+ T cells were separated by sorting PBMCs. Comment on this clone: The antigen is not known.

The material was CD4+ T cells sorted from blood, obtained around week 50, from a patient treated with tofacitinib. The V and J genes are TRBV10-1 and TRBJ1-2; D not resolved. The receptor was isolated from a human donor with alopecia areata. The CDR3 bases are TGCGCCAGCAGTGACGGCTACTATGGCTACACCTTC. This sequence encodes CASSDGYYGYTF.